Below are 12 T cell receptor beta chains sequenced from a single sample in a study of T cell responses to AZD1222 COVID-19 vaccine. Generated by immunoSEQ multiplex PCR, the TCRdb table keeps only in-frame clones and is missing some. The sample records fewer than 120,000 clones, roughly 90% being singletons. The sample consisted of peripheral blood, taken 28 days after the second AZD1222 dose. These receptors came from an adult who received the AZD1222 COVID-19 vaccine.

This clone was counted between two and nine times. The chain carries TRBV19 and TRBJ2-7; D is undetermined. The V gene's germline CDR1 is LNHDA and CDR2 SQIVND (reference sequence). Trimming took 1 base from V and 0 from J, leaving 13 bases between them. The CDR3 totals 16 residues. The CDR3 DNA is TGTGCCAGTAGTATAGGAGTTCGGTCGAGCTCCTACGAGCAGTACTTC. Translated, it gives CASSIGVRSSSYEQYF.

V is TRBV7-3 and J is TRBJ1-6, with D possibly being TRBD1 (6 bases). Trimming cost V 2 bases and J 6 bases, with 11 bases left between them. There are 15 residues in the CDR3. The V gene's germline CDR1 is SGHTA and CDR2 FQGTGA. CDR3 in amino acids: CASSLGGGRNSPLHF. The CDR3 DNA follows: TGTGCCAGCAGCTTAGGGGGGGGCCGTAATTCACCCCTCCACTTT.

This CDR3 reads CASSDDEPPGELFF. DNA of the CDR3: TGTGCCAGCAGTGATGACGAGCCCCCCGGGGAGCTGTTTTTT. This chain uses TRBV2 with TRBJ2-2; D gene unclear. Germline CDR1 and CDR2: SNHLY and FYNNEI. The CDR3 is made up of 14 amino acids. V shed 3 bases and J shed 6 bases, with 11 bases lying between them.

The chain joins TRBV6-5 to TRBJ2-7, with D possibly matching TRBD2 (6 bases). Germline V lookup: CDR1 MNHEY, CDR2 SVGAGI. Between the trimmed V and J ends, which lost 9 bases and 3 bases, there was a span of 18 bases. This CDR3 contains 14 residues. CDR3 residues: CASAGFQYNYEQYF. The DNA for the CDR3 is TGTGCCAGTGCGGGGTTCCAGTACAACTACGAGCAGTACTTC.

This chain uses TRBV28 with TRBJ1-4, with D perhaps TRBD1 (6 bases). V was pared by 3 bases and J by 7 bases, with 21 bases between. Per germline, CDR1 MDHEN and CDR2 SYDVKM. The CDR3 runs 17 residues. Written as DNA, the CDR3 is TGTGCCAGCAGTTTGCGCCAGGGGAAAATAAAGGGTGAAAAACTGTTTTTT. This encodes CASSLRQGKIKGEKLFF.

The DNA of the CDR3 is TGTGCCAGCAGCCAAGACCTCAGGAGTGCGCAGTACTTC. Translation: CASSQDLRSAQYF. The V gene is TRBV3-1 (or the pseudogene TRBV3-2), the J gene TRBJ2-7, with no clear D. The V end was cut by 0 bases, the J end by 9 bases, with 12 bases between. This CDR3 contains 13 residues. CDR1 and CDR2 from the germline V gene are LGHDT and YNNKEL (reference sequence).

This clone was seen only a few times. This chain links TRBV5-1 with TRBJ1-2; 8 bases are shared with TRBD1. CDR3 length: 14 residues. Germline CDR1 reads SGHRS; CDR2 reads YFSETQ. The junction had 9 bases not matched to a gene; V was cut back by 7 bases and J by 4 bases. DNA for the CDR3: TGCGCCAGCGGGCAGGGGGCCGGTGGCTATGGCTACACCTTC. This translates into CASGQGAGGYGYTF.

The rearrangement joins TRBV13 to TRBJ2-7; 7 positions match TRBD2. The CDR3 covers 15 residues. Germline V gives CDR1 PRHDT, CDR2 FYEKMQ (reference sequence). V lost 6 bases, J lost 3 bases, and 11 bases stayed unmatched. The CDR3 sequence: CASSLGLSGVYEQYF. The CDR3 DNA follows: TGTGCCAGCAGTCTAGGACTAAGCGGGGTCTACGAGCAGTACTTC.

The V call is TRBV6-6, the J call TRBJ2-5; TRBD1 matches at 11 bases. The length of the CDR3 is 14 residues. Per germline, CDR1 MNHNY and CDR2 SVGAGI (reference sequence). V shed 5 bases and J 5 bases; nucleotides not matched to a gene: 4. CDR3 in amino acids: CASSPDRGPETQYF. DNA of the CDR3: TGTGCCAGCAGTCCGGACAGGGGGCCGGAGACCCAGTACTTC.

The gene calls are TRBV11-1 and TRBJ2-3; the D is unclear. Germline assignment: CDR1 SGHAT and CDR2 FQDESV (reference sequence). With 0 bases removed from V and 2 bases from J, the gap between germline ends came to 6 bases. The CDR3 has 14 residues. The CDR3 nucleotides are TGTGCCAGCAGCTTAGCGGCAGACACAGATACGCAGTATTTT. It translates to CASSLAADTDTQYF.

The genes are TRBV6-5 and TRBJ2-3; the match to TRBD2 covers 13 bases. CDR3 size: 15 residues. The germline gives CDR1 MNHEY, CDR2 SVGAGI. With V trimmed by 6 bases and J by 4 bases, 4 bases remained unmatched. CDR3 bases: TGTGCCAGCAGCCCCGGACTAGCGGGAGCAGATACGCAGTATTTT. It codes for CASSPGLAGADTQYF.

The chain links TRBV21-1 to TRBJ1-5; TRBD1, as called in the table, went unchecked against the DNA. TRBV21-1 counts as a pseudogene. The CDR3 extends over 14 amino acids. The CDR3 is CASSRRGRNQPQHF. CDR3 sequence (DNA): TGTGCCAGCAGCCGAAGGGGTAGGAATCAGCCCCAGCATTTT.